This is a list of T cell receptor beta chains from one sample in a study of beta chain features in type 1 diabetes. Some clones are missing from TCRdb's copy, which holds only in-frame ones; the method was immunoSEQ multiplex PCR. The sample holds 150,000 to 190,000 clones, about 8.1% seen once. What was sequenced was central memory CD4+ T cells from blood. These receptors originate from a man aged 18 to 30 in good health. CDR3s include the opening cysteine and the closing phenylalanine or tryptophan. Each record gives: J gene, clone size, D gene, V gene, CDR3 protein, CDR3 DNA. A D gene is named only where the DNA matches it firmly. Some rows mark clone size as missing; the rest say once, few, many or name a class of expanded clone.

j_gene: TRBJ2-7
abundance: few
d_gene: NA
v_gene: TRBV4-2
CDR3aa: CASSQVGVGYEQYF
CDR3nt: TGTGCCAGCAGCCAGGTGGGAGTAGGCTACGAGCAGTACTTC

j_gene: TRBJ1-6
abundance: many
d_gene: NA
v_gene: TRBV6-5
CDR3aa: CASSLSGTNNSPLHF
CDR3nt: TGTGCCAGCAGTTTATCCGGGACAAATAATTCACCCCTCCACTTT

j_gene: TRBJ2-7
abundance: few
d_gene: TRBD2
v_gene: TRBV5-1
CDR3aa: CASGPTSGSYEQYF
CDR3nt: TGCGCCAGCGGCCCGACTAGCGGGAGCTACGAGCAGTACTTC

j_gene: TRBJ1-2
abundance: NA
d_gene: NA
v_gene: TRBV19
CDR3aa: CASNERSIHGYTF
CDR3nt: TGTGCCAGTAATGAGAGATCTATTCATGGCTACACCTTC

j_gene: TRBJ2-3
abundance: NA
d_gene: TRBD2
v_gene: TRBV7-2
CDR3aa: CASNPPGTSGGTDTQYF
CDR3nt: TGTGCCAGCAACCCCCCCGGGACTAGCGGGGGTACAGATACGCAGTATTTT

j_gene: TRBJ2-6
abundance: few
d_gene: TRBD1
v_gene: TRBV25-1
CDR3aa: CASSEDRGTSGANVLTF
CDR3nt: TGTGCCAGCAGTGAGGACAGGGGAACTTCTGGGGCCAACGTCCTGACTTTC

j_gene: TRBJ2-4
abundance: many
d_gene: NA
v_gene: TRBV28
CDR3aa: CASSELDSWNIQYF
CDR3nt: TGTGCCAGCAGTGAATTAGACTCATGGAACATTCAGTACTTC

j_gene: TRBJ2-3
abundance: few
d_gene: TRBD2
v_gene: TRBV30
CDR3aa: CAWVVAGGTDTQYF
CDR3nt: TGTGCCTGGGTGGTAGCGGGGGGCACAGATACGCAGTATTTT

j_gene: TRBJ1-3
abundance: few
d_gene: NA
v_gene: TRBV5-1
CDR3aa: CASSLDSSQNTIYF
CDR3nt: TGCGCCAGCAGCTTGGACAGCTCTCAAAACACCATATATTTT

j_gene: TRBJ1-2
abundance: few
d_gene: NA
v_gene: TRBV7-3
CDR3aa: CASSQGYGNYGYTF
CDR3nt: TGTGCCAGCAGCCAGGGATACGGCAACTATGGCTACACCTTC

j_gene: TRBJ2-5
abundance: few
d_gene: NA
v_gene: TRBV6-5
CDR3aa: CASSYSYSVGETQYF
CDR3nt: TGTGCCAGCAGTTACTCCTATAGCGTGGGAGAGACCCAGTACTTC

j_gene: TRBJ2-7
abundance: NA
d_gene: TRBD2
v_gene: TRBV6-5
CDR3aa: CASRSGLAGSYEQYF
CDR3nt: TGTGCCAGCCGCTCGGGACTAGCGGGGTCCTACGAGCAGTACTTC

j_gene: TRBJ2-7
abundance: NA
d_gene: NA
v_gene: TRBV30
CDR3aa: CAWSVGAADSGQYF
CDR3nt: TGTGCCTGGAGTGTAGGGGCCGCCGACTCAGGGCAGTACTTC

j_gene: TRBJ2-7
abundance: few
d_gene: TRBD2
v_gene: TRBV19
CDR3aa: CASSMTSGSYEQYF
CDR3nt: TGTGCCAGTAGTATGACTAGCGGGTCCTACGAGCAGTACTTC

j_gene: TRBJ2-3
abundance: NA
d_gene: TRBD2
v_gene: TRBV30
CDR3aa: CAWRAGAGIRTDTQYF
CDR3nt: TGTGCCTGGAGGGCGGGAGCGGGAATACGCACAGATACGCAGTATTTT

j_gene: TRBJ1-2
abundance: NA
d_gene: NA
v_gene: TRBV4-3
CDR3aa: CASSQGRGDGYTF
CDR3nt: TGCGCCAGCAGCCAAGGCAGGGGCGATGGCTACACCTTC

j_gene: TRBJ2-4
abundance: NA
d_gene: TRBD2
v_gene: TRBV5-4
CDR3aa: CASSGLAGGGKNIQYF
CDR3nt: TGTGCCAGCAGCGGTCTAGCGGGAGGAGGCAAAAACATTCAGTACTTC

j_gene: TRBJ2-7
abundance: NA
d_gene: NA
v_gene: TRBV7-8
CDR3aa: CASSPRESNYEQYF
CDR3nt: TGTGCCAGCAGCCCCAGGGAATCTAACTACGAGCAGTACTTC

j_gene: TRBJ2-5
abundance: few
d_gene: TRBD2
v_gene: TRBV2
CDR3aa: CASSDTLAGGGASKRTQYF
CDR3nt: TGTGCCAGCAGTGACACCCTAGCGGGGGGGGGTGCCTCCAAGCGTACCCAGTACTTC

j_gene: TRBJ2-2
abundance: few
d_gene: TRBD1
v_gene: TRBV2
CDR3aa: CASSANRGGELFF
CDR3nt: TGTGCCAGCAGCGCGAACAGGGGTGGGGAGCTGTTTTTT

j_gene: TRBJ2-1
abundance: many
d_gene: NA
v_gene: TRBV5-1
CDR3aa: CASSLQGNEQFF
CDR3nt: TGCGCCAGCAGCTTGCAGGGGAATGAGCAGTTCTTC

j_gene: TRBJ2-7
abundance: NA
d_gene: TRBD2
v_gene: TRBV30
CDR3aa: CAWSVGTSGAGEQYF
CDR3nt: TGTGCCTGGAGTGTAGGGACTAGCGGGGCGGGGGAGCAGTACTTC

j_gene: TRBJ1-1
abundance: NA
d_gene: TRBD1
v_gene: TRBV5-4
CDR3aa: CAVGSNRGRAFF
CDR3nt: TGTGCCGTAGGGTCGAACAGGGGTAGGGCTTTCTTT

j_gene: TRBJ2-7
abundance: NA
d_gene: NA
v_gene: TRBV5-1
CDR3aa: CASSLGWAYEQYF
CDR3nt: TGCGCCAGCAGCTTGGGTTGGGCGTACGAGCAGTACTTC

j_gene: TRBJ2-2
abundance: NA
d_gene: NA
v_gene: TRBV27
CDR3aa: CASSLSAGAPRELFF
CDR3nt: TGTGCCAGCAGTTTATCCGCAGGGGCGCCCAGGGAGCTGTTTTTT

j_gene: TRBJ1-5
abundance: few
d_gene: TRBD1
v_gene: TRBV6-5
CDR3aa: CASSSGQYSNQPQHF
CDR3nt: TGTGCCAGCAGCTCGGGACAGTATAGCAATCAGCCCCAGCATTTT